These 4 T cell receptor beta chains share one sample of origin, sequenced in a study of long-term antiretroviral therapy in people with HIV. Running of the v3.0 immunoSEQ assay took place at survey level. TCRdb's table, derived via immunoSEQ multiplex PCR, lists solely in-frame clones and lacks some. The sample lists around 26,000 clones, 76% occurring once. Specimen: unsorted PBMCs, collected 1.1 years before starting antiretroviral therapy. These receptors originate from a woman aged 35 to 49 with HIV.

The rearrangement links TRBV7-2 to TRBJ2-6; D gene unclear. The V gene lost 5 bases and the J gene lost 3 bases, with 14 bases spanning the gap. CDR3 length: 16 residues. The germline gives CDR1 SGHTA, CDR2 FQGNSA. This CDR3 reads CASSSQDLGGANVLTF. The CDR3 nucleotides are TGTGCCAGCAGCAGCCAGGACCTCGGTGGGGCCAACGTCCTGACTTTC.

CDR3 DNA sequence: TGTGCCAGCAGTTACTCGGCTGGTGGCACTGAAGCTTTCTTT. Translated: CASSYSAGGTEAFF. The chain couples TRBV6-5 to TRBJ1-1; D is unresolved. This CDR3 is built from 14 residues. V gave up 0 bases and J gave up 4 bases, with 9 bases separating them. Germline V lookup: CDR1 MNHEY, CDR2 SVGAGI.

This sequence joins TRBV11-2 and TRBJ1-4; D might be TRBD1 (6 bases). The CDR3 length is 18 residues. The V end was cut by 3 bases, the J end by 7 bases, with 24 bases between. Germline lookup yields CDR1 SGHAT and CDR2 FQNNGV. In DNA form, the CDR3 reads TGTGCCAGCAGCTTTGGACGGGCCACGGGGGCTTCGGGTGAAAAACTGTTTTTT. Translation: CASSFGRATGASGEKLFF.

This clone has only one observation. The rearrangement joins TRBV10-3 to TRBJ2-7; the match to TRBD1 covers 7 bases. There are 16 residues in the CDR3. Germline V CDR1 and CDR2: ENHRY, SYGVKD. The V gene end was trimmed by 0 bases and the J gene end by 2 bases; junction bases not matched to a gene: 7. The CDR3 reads CAISESWQGEPYEQYF. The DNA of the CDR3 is TGTGCCATCAGTGAGTCGTGGCAGGGGGAACCCTACGAGCAGTACTTC.